What follows are 15 T cell receptor beta chains derived from one specimen sequenced in a study of shared clonotypes between healthy human individuals. Sequenced by immunoSEQ multiplex PCR; TCRdb stores in-frame clones only, minus some. The data contain about 1.1 million clones, roughly 80% of them seen just once; the ten biggest clones take up 0.89%. Sequencing used memory CD4+ T cells from PBMCs. The sample's subset: CD45RA-negative fraction. These receptors all stem from a man aged 18 to 30 in good health. Some clones in this sample may be carry-over from other donors' samples.

The CDR3 region is CASSMNRGRTMNTEAFF. CDR3 sequence (DNA): TGTGCCAGTAGTATGAACAGGGGACGTACTATGAACACTGAAGCTTTCTTT. The chain recombines TRBV19 with TRBJ1-1; TRBD1 matches 7 bases. V gave up 3 bases and J gave up 0 bases; unmatched junction bases: 10. Per the germline V gene, CDR1 is LNHDA and CDR2 is SQIVND (reference sequence). The CDR3 is 17 residues long. The complete variable domain, with remaining parts taken from reference TRBV19 and TRBJ1-1, reads DGGITQSPKYLFRKEGQNVTLSCEQNLNHDAMYWYRQDPGQGLRLIYYSQIVNDFQKGDIAEGYSVSREKKESFPLTVTSAQKNPTAFYLCASSMNRGRTMNTEAFFGQGTRLTVV.

The chain uses TRBV10-1 and TRBJ2-1; no firm D call. Germline V gene data show CDR1 as WNHNN and CDR2 as SYGVQD (reference sequence). The CDR3 length is 18 residues. V was trimmed by 2 bases and J by 6 bases, leaving 23 bases between them. CDR3 sequence reads: CASSELRFTRQQSNEQFF. CDR3 coding DNA: TGCGCCAGCAGTGAGCTCCGTTTTACCCGCCAACAGAGCAATGAGCAGTTCTTC.

The V call is TRBV25-1, the J call TRBJ1-1; 9 bases map to TRBD1. V dropped 7 bases and J dropped 0; count of bases not matched to a gene: 9. The CDR3 length is 16 residues. Germline V CDR1 and CDR2: MGHDK, SYGVNS. The CDR3 DNA is TGTGCCAGCATTCAAACCGGGGACAGGGTGAACACTGAAGCTTTCTTT. It translates to CASIQTGDRVNTEAFF.

The V and J genes are TRBV5-1 and TRBJ1-5; D is possibly TRBD1 (5 bases). The CDR3 extends over 13 amino acids. V was shortened by 3 bases and J by 9 bases, with 13 bases between the two germline ends. Germline loops: CDR1 SGHRS, CDR2 YFSETQ. CDR3 in amino acids: CASSSTGGGPQHF. The CDR3 nucleotides read TGCGCCAGCAGCTCTACCGGGGGTGGGCCCCAGCATTTT.

The chain couples TRBV11-2 to TRBJ1-1; D not resolved. Germline CDR1 is SGHAT and CDR2 is FQNNGV. Trimming shortened V by 1 base and J by 11 bases, and 11 bases separated the two germline ends. The CDR3 is 12 amino acids. CDR3 loop: CASSLVSQAAFF. CDR3 sequence (DNA): TGTGCCAGCAGCTTAGTTTCTCAGGCGGCTTTCTTT.

This clone was seen more than once but under ten times. This chain joins TRBV29-1 and TRBJ1-1; 7 bases fit TRBD1. V dropped 7 bases and J dropped 0; count of bases not matched to a gene: 8. The CDR3 extends over 14 amino acids. Germline V CDR1 and CDR2: SQVTM, ANQGSEA. The CDR3 reads CSARTGDLNTEAFF. CDR3 coding DNA: TGCAGCGCCAGGACAGGCGATTTGAACACTGAAGCTTTCTTT.

The chain carries TRBV1 and TRBJ2-7; the table's D call of TRBD1 was not tested on the DNA. TRBV1 is labeled a pseudogene. The CDR3 is 13 residues long. CDR3 DNA: TGCACCAGCAGCCAATCGGGACAGGGCGAGCAGTACTTC. Translated: CTSSQSGQGEQYF.

The table lists this clone with a count of one. This chain links TRBV7-2 with TRBJ2-5; possible D gene TRBD1, 7 bases. Trimming removed 3 bases at V and 5 bases at J, with 10 bases between. The CDR3 length is 13 residues. Looked up from germline, CDR1 is SGHTA and CDR2 is FQGNSA. This CDR3 reads CASSFRGEETQYF. Here the CDR3 DNA reads TGTGCCAGCAGCTTCAGGGGGGAGGAGACCCAGTACTTC. The whole variable domain, remainder taken from reference TRBV7-2 and TRBJ2-5, is GAGVSQSPSNKVTEKGKDVELRCDPISGHTALYWYRQSLGQGLEFLIYFQGNSAPDKSGLPSDRFSAERTGGSVSTLTIQRTQQEDSAVYLCASSFRGEETQYFGPGTRLLVL.

The chain uses TRBV6-5 and TRBJ2-7; 7 bases fit TRBD2. Looked up from germline, CDR1 is MNHEY and CDR2 is SVGAGI. J gave up 7 bases and V 5 bases, and 14 bases lay outside the gene matches. The CDR3 sequence is 15 residues long. CDR3 sequence reads: CASSRAGLRSWEQYF. The CDR3 DNA reads TGTGCCAGCAGTCGAGCGGGATTACGTTCATGGGAGCAGTACTTC.

This clone turned up a few times. The CDR3 loop is CASSPRGGVNTEAFF. The CDR3 DNA reads TGTGCCAGCAGCCCCCGAGGGGGGGTGAACACTGAAGCTTTCTTT. V is TRBV11-2 and J is TRBJ1-1; D may be TRBD1 (6 bases). Germline CDR1 reads SGHAT; CDR2 reads FQNNGV. CDR3 length: 15 residues. Between the trimmed V and J ends, which lost 5 bases and 0 bases, there was a span of 13 bases.

The rearrangement uses TRBV27 and TRBJ2-2; TRBD1 is a possible D gene (7 bases). The germline V gene encodes CDR1 MNHEY and CDR2 SMNVEV (reference sequence). V was clipped by 3 bases and J by 4 bases, with 12 bases between them. The CDR3 length is 15 residues. The CDR3 nucleotides are TGTGCCAGCAGTTTCGCAGGGGGAGGCACCGGGGAGCTGTTTTTT. Translation: CASSFAGGGTGELFF.

J is TRBJ1-5 and V is TRBV7-9; 7 nucleotides agree with TRBD1. After removal of 5 bases from V and 0 bases from J, the junction contained 13 bases not matched to a gene. The CDR3 has 18 amino acids. CDR1 is SEHNR and CDR2 is FQNEAQ in the germline V gene (reference sequence). In nucleotides, the CDR3 is TGTGCCAGCAGCCCCGGACAGGACGGTGAATATAGCAATCAGCCCCAGCATTTT. Amino acids: CASSPGQDGEYSNQPQHF. The full variable domain, with the rest looked up from reference TRBV7-9 and TRBJ1-5, is DTGVSQNPRHKITKRGQNVTFRCDPISEHNRLYWYRQTLGQGPEFLTYFQNEAQLEKSRLLSDRFSAERPKGSFSTLEIQRTEQGDSAMYLCASSPGQDGEYSNQPQHFGDGTRLSIL.

The J gene is TRBJ2-7, the V gene TRBV6-5; 10 bases align to TRBD2. The CDR3 sequence is 15 residues long. The V segment lost 2 bases and the J segment 6 bases; nucleotides outside the gene matches: 7. Germline CDR1 reads MNHEY; CDR2 reads SVGAGI. The CDR3 is CASSYETSGKGEQYF. The CDR3, as DNA: TGTGCCAGCAGTTACGAAACTAGCGGGAAGGGCGAGCAGTACTTC.

The CDR3 nucleotides are TGTGCCAGCAGTTTTGGGGGGGCGATTAACTATGGCTACACCTTC. Translation gives CASSFGGAINYGYTF. The chain combines TRBV7-2 with TRBJ1-2, with D possibly being TRBD1 (6 bases). Deletions cut 6 bases from V and 1 base from J, with 15 bases between. The germline gives CDR1 SGHTA, CDR2 FQGNSA. This CDR3 comprises 15 residues. The full variable domain, with the rest looked up from reference TRBV7-2 and TRBJ1-2, is GAGVSQSPSNKVTEKGKDVELRCDPISGHTALYWYRQSLGQGLEFLIYFQGNSAPDKSGLPSDRFSAERTGGSVSTLTIQRTQQEDSAVYLCASSFGGAINYGYTFGSGTRLTVV.

The CDR3 protein is CASSFDRVSREQYF. CDR3 in DNA: TGTGCCAGCAGCTTCGACAGGGTATCCCGCGAGCAGTACTTC. The genes are TRBV5-6 and TRBJ2-7; 7 bases are shared with TRBD1. The J segment lost 6 bases and the V segment lost 2 bases, leaving 8 bases of the junction unmatched. Per germline, CDR1 SGHDT and CDR2 YYEEEE. The CDR3 spans 14 residues.